This T cell receptor beta chain was identified in a study of CD8 T cells in ankylosing spondylitis. General study findings and limits: Prior literature has documented some motif variants in synovial fluid and blood from reactive arthritis. In ankylosing spondylitis patients, matched synovial fluid reportedly showed significant enrichment of disease-linked clones. Typical of ankylosing spondylitis blood, it appeared, was a TCR beta motif of fewer than ten highly homologous variants.

In regard to this clonotype: What it recognizes is unknown.

TCRdb analysed the 5' RACE reads with MiXCR anew, one entry per CDR3 protein. Seen here are fewer than 500,000 distinct CDR3 sequences, approximately 26% observed once, and the top ten hold about 1%. The sequence came from a male donor with ankylosing spondylitis. Sequencing was performed on blood, either unsorted or a sorted T cell fraction (not recorded which).

The CDR3 bases are TGCGCCAGCAGCCGAGTCTGGCGGGAGGAGGGATACGAGCAGTACTTC. It encodes CASSRVWREEGYEQYF. V gene TRBV4-1 combines with J gene TRBJ2-7; 8 nucleotides agree with TRBD2. With 4 bases clipped from V and 4 bases from J, the junction kept 12 bases outside the gene matches. Germline V gene lookup returns CDR1 MGHRA and CDR2 YSYEKL. The CDR3 loop spans 16 amino acids.